Described below is a single T cell receptor beta chain sequence and its context. The sample belongs to a study of blood T cell repertoires in COVID-19. Study context: Collection of acute and convalescent COVID-19 samples took place in the United States, Italy and Spain. Nucleic acid was either cDNA or gDNA, and it came from T cells, B-cell-depleted T cells, or PBMCs.

Germline V CDR1 and CDR2: SQVTM, ANQGSEA. V lost 4 bases, J lost 8 bases, and 15 bases lay in between. This CDR3 has 13 residues. Per the original data handling: Reference gene primer amplification yielded estimated nucleated cell counts. TCRdb keeps only in-frame clones here, not all; method: immunoSEQ multiplex PCR. V, J and clone size reflect that table, while D and trimming were determined from the DNA. The data show about 67,000 clones, 87% seen once. The chain employs TRBV29-1 and TRBJ1-5, with D maybe TRBD1 (5 bases). This TCR was recovered from a man in his fifties with active COVID-19. Sequencing input: peripheral blood. CDR3 region: CSVADTFTEPQHF. The CDR3 DNA reads as TGCAGCGTTGCGGACACCTTTACGGAGCCCCAGCATTTT.